This TCR beta chain was sequenced for a study of shared clonotypes between healthy human individuals. Overall study results and limits: On the whole, naive subsets had larger estimated richness than memory subsets had.

Sequencing was performed with immunoSEQ multiplex PCR; in TCRdb, only in-frame clones are kept and a portion is missing. Among around 2.5 million clones listed, over 85% were seen once. There are 14 residues in the CDR3. V lost 5 bases, J lost 3 bases, and 3 bases stayed unmatched. Germline V gene data show CDR1 as MNHEY and CDR2 as SMNVEV (reference sequence). As to this clone: What it recognizes is unknown.

The source material was naive CD4+ T cells from PBMCs. The subset was: CD45RA+ positively selected. This clonotype was sampled from a young man in good health. Some clones in this sample may be carry-over from other donors' samples. J is TRBJ1-5 and V is TRBV27; 8 bases agree with TRBD1. The CDR3, as DNA: TGTGCCAGCAGTACGACAGGGGCCAATCAGCCCCAGCATTTT. Translation: CASSTTGANQPQHF.